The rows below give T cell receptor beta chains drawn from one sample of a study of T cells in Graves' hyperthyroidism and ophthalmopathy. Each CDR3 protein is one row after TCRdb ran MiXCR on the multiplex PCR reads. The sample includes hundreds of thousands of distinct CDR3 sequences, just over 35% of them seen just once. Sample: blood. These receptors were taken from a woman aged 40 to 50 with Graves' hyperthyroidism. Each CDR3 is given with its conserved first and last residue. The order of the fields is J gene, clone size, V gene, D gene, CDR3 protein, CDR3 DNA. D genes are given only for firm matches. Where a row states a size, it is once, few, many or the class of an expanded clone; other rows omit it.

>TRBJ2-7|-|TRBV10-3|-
CASSYFREDADEQYF
TGTGCCAGCAGTTATTTCAGGGAGGACGCAGACGAGCAGTACTTC
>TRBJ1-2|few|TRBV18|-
CASSPYRGTYGYTF
TGTGCCAGCTCACCATATCGGGGGACCTATGGCTACACCTTC
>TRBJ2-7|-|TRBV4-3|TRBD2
CASSQERSAGVAIEQYF
TGCGCCAGCAGCCAAGAGCGTTCGGCGGGGGTGGCGATCGAGCAGTACTTC
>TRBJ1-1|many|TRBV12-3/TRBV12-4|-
CASARGPLNTEAFF
TGTGCCAGCGCGAGGGGCCCTTTGAACACTGAAGCTTTCTTT
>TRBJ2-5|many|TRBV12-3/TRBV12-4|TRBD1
CASSQRRQGETQYF
TGTGCCAGCAGCCAACGTCGACAGGGAGAGACCCAGTACTTC
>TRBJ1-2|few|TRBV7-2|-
CASSTGGGGYTF
TGTGCCAGCAGTACGGGGGGCGGGGGCTACACCTTC
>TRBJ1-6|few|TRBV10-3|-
CASSPLSGSSYNSPLHF
TGTGCCAGCAGTCCACTATCAGGGAGCTCCTATAATTCACCCCTCCACTTT
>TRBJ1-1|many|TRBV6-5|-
CASKQAGELNTEAFF
TGTGCCAGCAAGCAAGCGGGGGAATTGAACACTGAAGCTTTCTTT
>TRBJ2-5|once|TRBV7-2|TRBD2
CASGLGLAGGPGTQETQYF
TGTGCCAGCGGCTTAGGCCTAGCGGGGGGGCCTGGCACCCAAGAGACCCAGTACTTC
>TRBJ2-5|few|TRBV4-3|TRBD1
CASSRTGLGTQYF
TGCGCCAGCAGCCGGACAGGGTTGGGGACCCAGTACTTC
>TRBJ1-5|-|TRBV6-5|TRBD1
CASSTPDRGHVAPQHF
TGTGCCAGCAGTACGCCGGACAGGGGGCACGTAGCGCCCCAGCATTTT
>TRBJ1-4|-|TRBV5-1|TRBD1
CASSLEAGGLSDEKLFF
TGCGCCAGCAGCTTGGAGGCAGGGGGTTTGAGTGATGAAAAACTGTTTTTT
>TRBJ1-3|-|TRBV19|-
CASNPIDRSGNTIYF
TGTGCCAGTAACCCTATCGACCGCTCTGGAAACACCATATATTTT
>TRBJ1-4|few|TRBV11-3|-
CASRGDRITREKLFF
TGTGCCAGCAGGGGTGACAGGATCACGCGGGAAAAACTGTTTTTT
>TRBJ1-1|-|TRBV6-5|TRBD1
CASRSETGGSLNTEAFF
TGTGCCAGCCGTTCCGAGACAGGGGGCAGCCTGAACACTGAAGCTTTCTTT
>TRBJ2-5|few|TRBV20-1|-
CSARNNGKETQYF
TGCAGTGCTAGAAATAACGGGAAAGAGACCCAGTACTTC